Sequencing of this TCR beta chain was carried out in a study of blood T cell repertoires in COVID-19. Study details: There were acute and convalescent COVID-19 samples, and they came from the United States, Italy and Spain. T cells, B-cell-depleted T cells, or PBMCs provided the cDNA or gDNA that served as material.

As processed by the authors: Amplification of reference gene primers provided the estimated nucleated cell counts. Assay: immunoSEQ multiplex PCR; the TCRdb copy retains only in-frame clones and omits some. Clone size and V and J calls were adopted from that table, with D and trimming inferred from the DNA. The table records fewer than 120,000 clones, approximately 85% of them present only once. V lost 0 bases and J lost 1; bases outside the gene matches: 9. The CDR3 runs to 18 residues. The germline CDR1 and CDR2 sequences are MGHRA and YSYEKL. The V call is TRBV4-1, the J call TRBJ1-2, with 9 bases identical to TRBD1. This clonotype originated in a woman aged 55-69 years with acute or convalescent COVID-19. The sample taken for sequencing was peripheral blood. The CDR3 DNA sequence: TGCGCCAGCAGCCAAGAAGGGGGACAGGGTCCCTTTAACTATGGCTACACCTTC. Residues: CASSQEGGQGPFNYGYTF.